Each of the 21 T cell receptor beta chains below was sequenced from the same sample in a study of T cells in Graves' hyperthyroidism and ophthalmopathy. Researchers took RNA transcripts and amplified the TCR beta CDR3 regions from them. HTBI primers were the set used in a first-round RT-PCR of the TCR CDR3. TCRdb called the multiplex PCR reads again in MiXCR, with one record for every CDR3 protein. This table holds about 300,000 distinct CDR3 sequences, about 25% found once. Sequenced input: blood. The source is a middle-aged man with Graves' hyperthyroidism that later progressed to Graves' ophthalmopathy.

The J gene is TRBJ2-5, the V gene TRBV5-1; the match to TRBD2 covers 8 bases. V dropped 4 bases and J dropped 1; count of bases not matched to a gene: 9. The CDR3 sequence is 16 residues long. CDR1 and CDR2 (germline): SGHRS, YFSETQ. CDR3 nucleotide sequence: TGCGCCAGCAGCCTGAGCGGGGGCCTCCTCCAAGAGACCCAGTACTTC. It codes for CASSLSGGLLQETQYF.

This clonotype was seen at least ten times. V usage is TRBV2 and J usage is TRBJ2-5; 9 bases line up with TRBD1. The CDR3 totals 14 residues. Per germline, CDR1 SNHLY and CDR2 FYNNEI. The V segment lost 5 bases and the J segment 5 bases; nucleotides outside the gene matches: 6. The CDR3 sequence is CASSSTGGGETQYF. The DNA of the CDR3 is TGTGCCAGCAGTTCGACAGGGGGTGGGGAGACCCAGTACTTC.

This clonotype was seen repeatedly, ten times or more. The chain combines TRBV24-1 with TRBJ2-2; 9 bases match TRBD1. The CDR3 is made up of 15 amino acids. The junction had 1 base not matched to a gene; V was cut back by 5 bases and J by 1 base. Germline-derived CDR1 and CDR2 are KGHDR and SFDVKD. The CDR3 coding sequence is TGTGCCACCAGTGGGGGACAGGGGAACACCGGGGAGCTGTTTTTT. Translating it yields CATSGGQGNTGELFF.

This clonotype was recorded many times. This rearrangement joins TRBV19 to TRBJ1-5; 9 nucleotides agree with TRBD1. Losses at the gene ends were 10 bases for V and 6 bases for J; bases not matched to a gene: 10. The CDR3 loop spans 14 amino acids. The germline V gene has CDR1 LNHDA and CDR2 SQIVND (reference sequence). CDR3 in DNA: TGTGCCACCACGCTCCGGGACAGGGTTCAGCCCCAGCATTTT. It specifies CATTLRDRVQPQHF.

CDR3 residues: CASSFKGGTSRTGELFF. The CDR3, as DNA: TGTGCCAGCAGTTTTAAAGGGGGGACTAGCCGCACCGGGGAGCTGTTTTTT. The chain carries TRBV12-3 or TRBV12-4 and TRBJ2-2; TRBD2 aligns across 9 bases. V lost 3 bases, J lost 4 bases, and 9 bases stayed unmatched. The CDR3 has 17 residues.

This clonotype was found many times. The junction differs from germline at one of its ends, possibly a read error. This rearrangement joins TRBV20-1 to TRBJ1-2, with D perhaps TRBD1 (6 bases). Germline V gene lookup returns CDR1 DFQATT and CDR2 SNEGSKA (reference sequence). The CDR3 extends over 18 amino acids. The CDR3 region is CSARDMGGGRQTIYGYTF. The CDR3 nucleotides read TGCAGTGCTCGAGATATGGGGGGCGGGCGACAAACAATATATGGCTACACCTTC.

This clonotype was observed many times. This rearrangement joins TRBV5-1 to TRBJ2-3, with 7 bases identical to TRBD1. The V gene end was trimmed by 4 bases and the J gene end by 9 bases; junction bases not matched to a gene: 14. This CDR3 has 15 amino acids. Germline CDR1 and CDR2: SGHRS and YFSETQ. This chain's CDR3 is CASSPSGQTQSTQYF. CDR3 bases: TGCGCCAGCAGCCCCTCGGGACAGACCCAATCGACGCAGTATTTT.

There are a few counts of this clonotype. CDR3: CAWSLGDSYEQYF. The CDR3 region has the DNA TGTGCCTGGAGTTTAGGTGACTCCTACGAGCAGTACTTC. The chain employs TRBV30 and TRBJ2-7; D unclear. The CDR3 runs to 13 residues. CDR1 and CDR2 from the germline V gene are GTSNPN and SVGIG (reference sequence). Trimming took 2 bases from V and 0 from J, leaving 8 bases between them.

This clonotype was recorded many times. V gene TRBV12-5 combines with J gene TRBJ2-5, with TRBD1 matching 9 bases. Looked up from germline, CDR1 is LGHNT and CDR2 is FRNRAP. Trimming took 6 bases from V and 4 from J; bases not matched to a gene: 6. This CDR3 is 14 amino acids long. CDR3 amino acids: CASGSGQGRETQYF. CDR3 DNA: TGTGCTAGTGGCTCCGGACAGGGGAGAGAGACCCAGTACTTC. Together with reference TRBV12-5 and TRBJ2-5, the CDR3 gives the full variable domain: DARVTQTPRHKVTEMGQEVTMRCQPILGHNTVFWYRQTMMQGLELLAYFRNRAPLDDSGMPKDRFSAEMPDATLATLKIQPSEPRDSAVYFCASGSGQGRETQYFGPGTRLLVL.

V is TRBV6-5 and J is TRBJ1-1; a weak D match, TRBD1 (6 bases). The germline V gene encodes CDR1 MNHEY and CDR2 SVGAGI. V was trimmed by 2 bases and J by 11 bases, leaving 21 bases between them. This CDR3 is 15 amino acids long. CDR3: CASSYGRLLRGVAFF. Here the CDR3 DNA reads TGTGCCAGCAGTTACGGGCGACTCCTAAGGGGGGTGGCTTTCTTT.

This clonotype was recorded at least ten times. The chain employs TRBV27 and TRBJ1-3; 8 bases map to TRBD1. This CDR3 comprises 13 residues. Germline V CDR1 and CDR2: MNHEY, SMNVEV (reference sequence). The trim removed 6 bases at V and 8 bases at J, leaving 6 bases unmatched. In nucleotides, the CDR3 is TGTGCCAGCAGAGGGACAGGATCGGACACCATATATTTT. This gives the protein CASRGTGSDTIYF.

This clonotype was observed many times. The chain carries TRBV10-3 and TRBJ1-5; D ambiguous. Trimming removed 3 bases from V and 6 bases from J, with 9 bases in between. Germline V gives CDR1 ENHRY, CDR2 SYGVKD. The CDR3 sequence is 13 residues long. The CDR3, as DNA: TGTGCCATCAGTGACAGCCCCCTTCAGCCCCAGCATTTT. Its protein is CAISDSPLQPQHF.

CDR3 sequence: CASSSGQGHYEQYF. The CDR3 coding sequence is TGTGCCAGCTCCTCGGGACAGGGGCACTACGAGCAGTACTTC. The chain carries TRBV6-1 and TRBJ2-7; 10 bases agree with TRBD1. V was pared by 8 bases and J by 3 bases, with 7 bases of the junction left unmatched. CDR1 and CDR2 (germline): MNHNS, SASEGT. The CDR3 covers 14 residues.

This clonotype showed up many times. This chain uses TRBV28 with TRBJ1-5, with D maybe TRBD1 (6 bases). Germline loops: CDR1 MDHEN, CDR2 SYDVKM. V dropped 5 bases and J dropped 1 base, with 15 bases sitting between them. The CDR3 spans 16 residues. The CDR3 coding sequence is TGTGCCAGCAGTACCGGACAGCTCGGCAGCAATCAGCCCCAGCATTTT. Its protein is CASSTGQLGSNQPQHF. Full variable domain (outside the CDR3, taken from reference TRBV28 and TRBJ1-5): DVKVTQSSRYLVKRTGEKVFLECVQDMDHENMFWYRQDPGLGLRLIYFSYDVKMKEKGDIPEGYSVSREKKERFSLILESASTNQTSMYLCASSTGQLGSNQPQHFGDGTRLSIL.

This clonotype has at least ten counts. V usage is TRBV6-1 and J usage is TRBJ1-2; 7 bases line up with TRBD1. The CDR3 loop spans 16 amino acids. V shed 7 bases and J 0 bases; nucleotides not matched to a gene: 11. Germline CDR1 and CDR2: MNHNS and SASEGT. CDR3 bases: TGTGCCAGCACTCACAGAGGGCAGGGGGCTAACTATGGCTACACCTTC. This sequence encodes CASTHRGQGANYGYTF.

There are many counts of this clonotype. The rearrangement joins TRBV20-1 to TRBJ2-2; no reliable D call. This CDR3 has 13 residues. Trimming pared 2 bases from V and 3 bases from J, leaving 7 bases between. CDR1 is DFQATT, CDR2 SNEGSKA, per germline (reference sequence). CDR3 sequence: CSARFAYTGELFF. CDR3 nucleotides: TGCAGTGCTAGATTCGCTTACACCGGGGAGCTGTTTTTT.

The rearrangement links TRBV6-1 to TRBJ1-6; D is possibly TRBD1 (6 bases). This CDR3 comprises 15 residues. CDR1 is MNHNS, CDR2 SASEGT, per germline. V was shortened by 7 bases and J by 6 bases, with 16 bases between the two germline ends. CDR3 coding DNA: TGTGCCAGCACCCACAGGGCAGGGGCTAATTCACCCCTCCACTTT. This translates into CASTHRAGANSPLHF.

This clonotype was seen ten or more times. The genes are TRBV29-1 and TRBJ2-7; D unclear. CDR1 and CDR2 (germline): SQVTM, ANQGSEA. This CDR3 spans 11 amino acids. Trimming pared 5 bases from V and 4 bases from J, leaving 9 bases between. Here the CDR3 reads CSVLLNYEQYF. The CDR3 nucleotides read TGCAGCGTTCTGCTAAATTACGAGCAGTACTTC.

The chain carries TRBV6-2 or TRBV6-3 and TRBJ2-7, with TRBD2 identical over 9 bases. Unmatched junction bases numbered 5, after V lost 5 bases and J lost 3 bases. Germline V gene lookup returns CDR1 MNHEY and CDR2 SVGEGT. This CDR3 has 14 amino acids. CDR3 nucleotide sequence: TGTGCCAGCAGTCTAGCGGGAATGGACTACGAGCAGTACTTC. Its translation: CASSLAGMDYEQYF.

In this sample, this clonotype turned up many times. The CDR3 DNA is TGTGCCAGCAGTGTCCCCCCCTACGAGCAGTACTTC. Amino acid sequence: CASSVPPYEQYF. The V call is TRBV2, the J call TRBJ2-7; D not certain. The germline V gene encodes CDR1 SNHLY and CDR2 FYNNEI. The CDR3 is 12 residues long. Trimming took 4 bases from V and 2 from J, leaving 6 bases between them.

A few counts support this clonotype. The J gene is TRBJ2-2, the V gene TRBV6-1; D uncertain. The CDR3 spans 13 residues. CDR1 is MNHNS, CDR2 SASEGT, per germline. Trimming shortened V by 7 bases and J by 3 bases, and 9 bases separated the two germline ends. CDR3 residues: CASTNFYTGELFF. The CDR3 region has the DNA TGTGCCAGCACAAATTTTTACACCGGGGAGCTGTTTTTT.